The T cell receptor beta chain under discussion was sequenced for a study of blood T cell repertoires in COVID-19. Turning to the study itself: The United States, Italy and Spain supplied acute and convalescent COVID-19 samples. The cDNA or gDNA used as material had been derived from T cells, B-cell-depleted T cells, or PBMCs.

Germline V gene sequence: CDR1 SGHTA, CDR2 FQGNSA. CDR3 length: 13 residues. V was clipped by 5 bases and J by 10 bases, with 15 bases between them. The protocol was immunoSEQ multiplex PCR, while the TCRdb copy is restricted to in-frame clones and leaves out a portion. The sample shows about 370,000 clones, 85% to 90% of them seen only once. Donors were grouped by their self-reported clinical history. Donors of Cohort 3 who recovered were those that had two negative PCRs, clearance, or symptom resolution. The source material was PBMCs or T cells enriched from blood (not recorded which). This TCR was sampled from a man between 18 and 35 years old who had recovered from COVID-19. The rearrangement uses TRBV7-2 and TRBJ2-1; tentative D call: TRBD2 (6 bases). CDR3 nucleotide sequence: TGTGCCAGCAGCCCGATTACTAGCACCGAGCAGTTCTTC. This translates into CASSPITSTEQFF.